Each of the 28 T cell receptor beta chains below was sequenced from the same sample in a study of identical twins (dated by TCRdb to 2016 to 2017). Libraries were prepared through 5' RACE. The sample was run on an Illumina HiSeq 2000. TCRdb took the public reads, trimmed them with fastp at Q25, ran MiXCR for clone calling and kept in-frame beta chains. Duplicate CDR3 protein sequences are folded into a single record with the most common DNA and genes. Counted in this sample were around 1.7 million distinct CDR3 sequences; under 35% of them appeared once. Approximately 0.25% of the sample goes to the ten largest clones. The sample consisted of cord blood. Receptors were obtained from a newborn girl in good health.

This chain uses TRBV11-2 with TRBJ2-1; TRBD2 aligns across 13 bases. TRBJ2-7 explains the end of the DNA better; the J call may be wrong. Germline CDR1 SGHAT, CDR2 FQNNGV. The CDR3 consists of 17 residues. Written as DNA, the CDR3 is TGTGCCAGCAGCCGGACTAGCGGGGGACAAACCTACAATGAGCAGTACTTC. It encodes CASSRTSGGQTYNEQYF.

CDR3 loop: CSARRQGEQFF. The CDR3 DNA reads TGCAGTGCTAGGCGACAGGGCGAGCAGTTCTTC. The V gene is TRBV20-1, the J gene TRBJ2-1; 7 positions agree with TRBD1. CDR3 size: 11 residues. CDR1 is DFQATT, CDR2 SNEGSKA, per germline (reference sequence). V dropped 3 bases and J dropped 10; count of bases not matched to a gene: 3.

This clonotype was detected only a few times. The rearrangement uses TRBV28 and TRBJ1-5; D unclear. Trimming stripped 7 bases from V and 0 bases from J, with 7 bases between. The germline gives CDR1 MDHEN, CDR2 SYDVKM. There are 13 residues in the CDR3. The CDR3 region is CASTGISNQPQHF. The CDR3 DNA sequence: TGTGCCAGCACCGGGATTAGCAATCAGCCCCAGCATTTT.

This clonotype appeared a few times. The V and J genes are TRBV29-1 and TRBJ2-7; D not certain. The germline CDR1 and CDR2 sequences are SQVTM and ANQGSEA. There are 11 residues in the CDR3. The V end was cut by 5 bases, the J end by 3 bases, with 8 bases between. The DNA of the CDR3 is TGCAGCGTTACCGACGGCTACGAGCAGTACTTC. Amino acids: CSVTDGYEQYF.

The chain combines TRBV12-3 or TRBV12-4 with TRBJ2-7, with D possibly TRBD2 on 5 matching bases. V gave up 8 bases and J gave up 1 base, with 12 bases separating them. The CDR3 length is 13 residues. The CDR3 protein is CASAGLRSYEQYF. CDR3 coding DNA: TGTGCCAGCGCGGGTCTTCGATCCTACGAGCAGTACTTC.

The rearrangement uses TRBV5-1 and TRBJ2-5; D possibly corresponds to TRBD2 (6 bases). The assigned J gene may be wrong: the sequence end matches TRBJ2-7 better. The CDR3 loop spans 15 amino acids. CDR1 is SGHRS and CDR2 is YFSETQ in the germline V gene. This CDR3 reads CASSLRSGGTDEQYF. In nucleotides, the CDR3 is TGCGCCAGCAGCTTGCGGAGTGGGGGGACGGACGAGCAGTACTTC.

The chain joins TRBV29-1 to TRBJ1-1; weak D call: TRBD1 (6 bases). The CDR3 has 15 residues. Germline V gives CDR1 SQVTM, CDR2 ANQGSEA. The germline V and J ends were trimmed by 7 bases and 3 bases, with 21 bases remaining between them. The chain's CDR3 is CSGRPPQGPHTEAFF. The CDR3, as DNA: TGCAGCGGGCGACCTCCTCAGGGGCCCCACACTGAAGCTTTCTTT.

This sequence joins TRBV13 and TRBJ2-1, with D possibly matching TRBD2 (6 bases). The germline V gene encodes CDR1 PRHDT and CDR2 FYEKMQ (reference sequence). There are 15 residues in the CDR3. Trimming left V 6 bases short and J 1 base short, with 13 bases between. The CDR3 bases are TGTGCCAGCAGTCAATGGGGGGAATCCTACAATGAGCAGTTCTTC. Translated, it gives CASSQWGESYNEQFF.

This clonotype was found a few times. The rearrangement links TRBV2 to TRBJ1-4; maybe TRBD1 (6 bases). The CDR3 loop spans 11 amino acids. Germline assignment: CDR1 SNHLY and CDR2 FYNNEI. V lost 5 bases and J lost 13, with 11 bases in between. The CDR3 is CASSYRAPLFF. The CDR3, as DNA: TGTGCCAGCAGTTACAGGGCCCCACTGTTTTTT. The full variable domain, its missing parts supplied by reference TRBV2 and TRBJ1-4, is EPEVTQTPSHQVTQMGQEVILRCVPISNHLYFYWYRQILGQKVEFLVSFYNNEISEKSEIFDDQFSVERPDGSNFTLKIRSTKLEDSAMYFCASSYRAPLFFGSGTQLSVL.

V is TRBV20-1 and J is TRBJ1-6, with 7 bases identical to TRBD1. V lost 8 bases, J lost 5 bases, and 9 bases stayed unmatched. CDR3 length: 14 amino acids. Germline loops: CDR1 DFQATT, CDR2 SNEGSKA (reference sequence). The CDR3: CSPPGRGDNSPLHF. DNA for the CDR3: TGCAGTCCCCCGGGCAGGGGGGATAATTCACCCCTCCACTTT.

This clonotype was seen more than once but under ten times. This chain links TRBV20-1 with TRBJ2-7, with TRBD2 matching over 7 bases. Germline CDR1 reads DFQATT; CDR2 reads SNEGSKA (reference sequence). J lost 4 bases, V lost 1 base, and 7 bases had no gene match. The CDR3 runs 14 residues. The CDR3 DNA sequence: TGCAGTGCTAGAGGGGCGGGAGCTAGGTACGAGCAGTACTTC. Its protein product is CSARGAGARYEQYF.

This clonotype appeared a few times. V usage is TRBV2 and J usage is TRBJ2-5; D call uncertain. The germline V and J ends were trimmed by 3 bases and 0 bases, with 8 bases remaining between them. The V gene's germline CDR1 is SNHLY and CDR2 FYNNEI. The CDR3 consists of 14 residues. Here the CDR3 reads CASSDSEYQETQYF. Written as DNA, the CDR3 is TGTGCCAGCAGTGACTCGGAGTACCAAGAGACCCAGTACTTC.

The V and J genes are TRBV4-1 and TRBJ1-2; D is ambiguous. Germline V CDR1 and CDR2: MGHRA, YSYEKL. Trimming took 1 base from V and 0 from J, leaving 9 bases between them. CDR3 length equals 15 residues. The CDR3 loop is CASSQVASSNYGYTF. CDR3 DNA sequence: TGCGCCAGCAGCCAAGTTGCGTCCTCTAACTATGGCTACACCTTC.

This clonotype was recorded at least ten times. J is TRBJ1-4 and V is TRBV4-1, with D unresolved. Germline assignment: CDR1 MGHRA and CDR2 YSYEKL. V was shortened by 8 bases and J by 5 bases, with 15 bases between the two germline ends. CDR3 length: 14 residues. The DNA of the CDR3 is TGCGCCAGCGGAATGGTGCAGCTCAATGAAAAACTGTTTTTT. This translates into CASGMVQLNEKLFF.

This CDR3 reads CASSQDRLRDNTEAFF. DNA of the CDR3: TGTGCCAGCAGCCAAGATCGGCTCAGGGACAACACTGAAGCTTTCTTT. The chain employs TRBV14 and TRBJ1-1; a possible D gene is TRBD1 (5 bases). The germline V gene has CDR1 SGHDN and CDR2 FVKESK. The germline V and J ends were trimmed by 0 bases and 2 bases, with 13 bases remaining between them. The CDR3 spans 16 residues.

There are a few counts of this clonotype. The chain joins TRBV5-1 to TRBJ2-3; TRBD2 aligns across 8 bases. Losses at the gene ends were 4 bases for V and 4 bases for J; bases not matched to a gene: 11. The CDR3 loop spans 16 amino acids. Germline assignment: CDR1 SGHRS and CDR2 YFSETQ. The CDR3 bases are TGCGCCAGCAGCCCCTTGACGGGGGGGCTTCCAGATACGCAGTATTTT. Its translation is CASSPLTGGLPDTQYF.

The chain employs TRBV18 and TRBJ1-5, with TRBD1 matching 7 bases. V shed 0 bases, J shed 2 bases, and the junction held 4 bases outside the gene matches. Germline V gives CDR1 KGHSH, CDR2 LQKENI. The CDR3 totals 16 residues. The CDR3 DNA reads as TGTGCCAGCTCACCACCGAACAGGGGTGGCAATCAGCCCCAGCATTTT. This sequence encodes CASSPPNRGGNQPQHF.

This clonotype came up once. The chain links TRBV11-2 to TRBJ1-1; D unresolved. The germline V gene has CDR1 SGHAT and CDR2 FQNNGV. V shed 1 base and J shed 7 bases, with 7 bases lying between them. The CDR3 totals 12 residues. CDR3 in amino acids: CASSLGFNEAFF. The CDR3 DNA is TGTGCCAGCAGCTTAGGGTTTAATGAAGCTTTCTTT.

The J gene is TRBJ2-5, the V gene TRBV15; the D gene is possibly TRBD2 (6 bases). Looked up from germline, CDR1 is LNHNV and CDR2 is YYDKDF (reference sequence). This CDR3 is built from 15 residues. Trimming pared 0 bases from V and 2 bases from J, leaving 10 bases between. This chain's CDR3 is CATSRDQDYQETQYF. CDR3 DNA: TGTGCCACCAGCAGAGATCAGGACTATCAAGAGACCCAGTACTTC.

The chain couples TRBV5-1 to TRBJ2-2, with D possibly TRBD2 on 7 matching bases. Germline-derived CDR1 and CDR2 are SGHRS and YFSETQ. CDR3 size: 14 residues. The ends were cut back, 0 bases at V and 10 bases at J, with 13 bases in the middle. The chain's CDR3 is CASSLGRGAEELFF. The CDR3 nucleotides are TGCGCCAGCAGCTTGGGCCGGGGGGCCGAGGAGCTGTTTTTT.

This clonotype has more than one count but fewer than ten. V usage is TRBV7-9 and J usage is TRBJ1-1; tentatively, D is TRBD1 (5 bases). V lost 2 bases and J lost 4, with 14 bases in between. The germline V gene has CDR1 SEHNR and CDR2 FQNEAQ (reference sequence). CDR3 size: 15 residues. The CDR3 sequence is CASSLSGGESTEAFF. The CDR3 nucleotides read TGTGCCAGCAGCTTATCAGGAGGGGAGAGCACTGAAGCTTTCTTT.

The chain links TRBV19 to TRBJ1-5; D may be TRBD1 (6 bases). The length of the CDR3 is 17 residues. V was pared by 8 bases and J by 2 bases, with 22 bases between. CDR1 is LNHDA, CDR2 SQIVND, per germline (reference sequence). The CDR3 loop reads CASDMQGRFRGNQPQHF. CDR3 DNA sequence: TGTGCCAGTGATATGCAGGGGAGGTTTCGCGGCAATCAGCCCCAGCATTTT.

Remarks on this clonotype: One end of the junction fails to match germline, which may point to a read error. The genes are TRBV6-5 and TRBJ2-3, with a weak D call TRBD2 (6 bases). This CDR3 has 12 residues. Germline CDR1 and CDR2: MNHEY and SVGAGI. The CDR3 DNA reads TGTGCCGGCAGTCAGAGCGGGGATACGCAGTATTTT. This codes for CAGSQSGDTQYF.

The V and J genes are TRBV28 and TRBJ2-7, with 8 bases identical to TRBD2. The junction had 4 bases not matched to a gene; V was cut back by 3 bases and J by 3 bases. The CDR3 has 14 amino acids. The germline gives CDR1 MDHEN, CDR2 SYDVKM. CDR3 residues: CASSFPAGDYEQYF. DNA for the CDR3: TGTGCCAGCAGTTTCCCAGCGGGGGACTACGAGCAGTACTTC.

V is TRBV6-2 or TRBV6-3 and J is TRBJ2-1; D possibly corresponds to TRBD2 (6 bases). Germline loops: CDR1 MNHEY, CDR2 SVGEGT. Between the trimmed V and J ends, which lost 3 bases and 0 bases, there was a span of 18 bases. The CDR3 is 18 amino acids. The CDR3 reads CASSYYNPGGSSYNEQFF. The CDR3 coding sequence is TGTGCCAGCAGTTATTATAACCCTGGGGGGAGCTCCTACAATGAGCAGTTCTTC.

The chain is built from TRBV14 and TRBJ2-4, with TRBD1 matching 9 bases. The J call may not be correct, given that the DNA end is closer to TRBJ2-7. This CDR3 spans 14 amino acids. Germline CDR1 and CDR2: SGHDN and FVKESK. Here the CDR3 reads CASSQEWTGDEQYF. CDR3 nucleotides: TGTGCCAGCAGCCAAGAATGGACAGGGGACGAGCAGTACTTC.

This clonotype was counted a few times. The chain is built from TRBV12-5 and TRBJ2-5; 12 bases map to TRBD2. Trimming cost V 7 bases and J 2 bases; bases outside gene matches: 5. CDR3 length equals 15 residues. Per the germline V gene, CDR1 is LGHNT and CDR2 is FRNRAP. The CDR3 here is CASATGLAGQETQYF. The DNA for the CDR3 is TGTGCTAGTGCCACCGGACTAGCGGGACAAGAGACCCAGTACTTC. The entire variable domain, with the rest obtained from reference TRBV12-5 and TRBJ2-5, is as follows: DARVTQTPRHKVTEMGQEVTMRCQPILGHNTVFWYRQTMMQGLELLAYFRNRAPLDDSGMPKDRFSAEMPDATLATLKIQPSEPRDSAVYFCASATGLAGQETQYFGPGTRLLVL.

This clonotype was recorded a few times. The genes are TRBV7-9 and TRBJ2-7; 8 bases are a match to TRBD2. This CDR3 is built from 13 residues. With 1 base clipped from V and 5 bases from J, the junction kept 1 base outside the gene matches. The germline V gene has CDR1 SEHNR and CDR2 FQNEAQ (reference sequence). CDR3 sequence: CASSLERGNEQYF. CDR3 DNA sequence: TGTGCCAGCAGCTTAGAGCGGGGGAACGAGCAGTACTTC.